The 2 T cell receptor beta chains presented below share a single source sample, sequenced in a study of shared clonotypes between healthy human individuals. Terminally differentiated effector memory CD45RA+ cells were excluded from the naive CD8 cells, which were CD45RO-negative and positively selected for CCR7. Profiled with immunoSEQ multiplex PCR; TCRdb holds only in-frame clones, not every one. The sample contains roughly 2,000,000 clones, about 93% of which appear only once. Sequencing used naive CD8+ T cells from PBMCs. Source of these receptors: a man between 18 and 35 years old in good health. Some clones in this sample may be carry-over from other donors' samples.

This clone was counted once. The chain carries TRBV28 and TRBJ1-1; 7 nucleotides align to TRBD1. The CDR3 length is 15 residues. Per germline, CDR1 MDHEN and CDR2 SYDVKM. V shed 6 bases and J 0 bases; nucleotides not matched to a gene: 7. This CDR3 is CASSYRQGMNTEAFF. The DNA of the CDR3 is TGTGCCAGCAGCTATAGACAGGGTATGAACACTGAAGCTTTCTTT. The complete variable domain, with remaining parts taken from reference TRBV28 and TRBJ1-1, reads DVKVTQSSRYLVKRTGEKVFLECVQDMDHENMFWYRQDPGLGLRLIYFSYDVKMKEKGDIPEGYSVSREKKERFSLILESASTNQTSMYLCASSYRQGMNTEAFFGQGTRLTVV.

The chain links TRBV2 to TRBJ2-7; D call uncertain. Germline V gene lookup returns CDR1 SNHLY and CDR2 FYNNEI. The CDR3 spans 14 residues. The V and J ends lost 2 bases and 4 bases respectively, with 12 bases between them. In nucleotides, the CDR3 is TGTGCCAGCAGTGAAAACGGAGTCTGGTACGAGCAGTACTTC. Encoded protein: CASSENGVWYEQYF.